The entry that follows covers one T cell receptor beta chain sequence. Its antigen is not identified. This specimen belongs to a study of a mutant IDH1 vaccine in newly diagnosed glioma. The assay was immunoSEQ multiplex PCR, and TCRdb's table has in-frame clones only and misses some. The data hold some 38,000 clones, with around 82% observed a single time. Study-level results: Among top peripheral T cell clonotypes, changes seemed unrelated to pseudoprogression.

Time point: baseline, week 1 (first vaccination visit). Treatment in this sample: pre-vaccination baseline after standard-of-care therapy. The CDR3 consists of 13 residues. Trimming shortened V by 1 base and J by 5 bases, and 6 bases separated the two germline ends. The germline V gene has CDR1 SGHAT and CDR2 FQNNGV. The TCR originated in a man in his forties with glioma. Some clones in this sample may be carry-over from other donors' samples. The chain combines TRBV11-2 with TRBJ1-5; D unresolved. The material was PBMCs, obtained from a glioma patient treated with radiotherapy, temozolomide or both. The CDR3 DNA reads TGTGCCAGCAGCTTAGGTCGGGATCAGCCCCAGCATTTT. It specifies CASSLGRDQPQHF.